This TCR beta chain comes out of a study of T cells in narcolepsy. With 3 bases clipped from V and 1 base from J, the junction kept 5 bases outside the gene matches. CDR3 length: 16 residues. CDR1 is SGDLS and CDR2 is YYNGEE in the germline V gene. The table came from immunoSEQ multiplex PCR; TCRdb's copy has only in-frame clones and leaves some out. The sample shows 30,000 to 40,000 clones, around 84% of them seen only once. The clonotype comes from a human donor in good health. This chain connects TRBV9 to TRBJ2-1; TRBD2 matches at 9 bases. Sequenced material: memory (CD45RA-) CD4+ T cells from blood. For the CDR3, the DNA is TGTGCCAGCAGCGATAGCGGGAGAGGGTCCTACAATGAGCAGTTCTTC. Its protein product is CASSDSGRGSYNEQFF.